What follows are 12 T cell receptor beta chains derived from one specimen sequenced in a study of OX40 agonist ivuxolimab in advanced cancers. Assay used: immunoSEQ multiplex PCR; TCRdb lists only in-frame clones, some missing. The data hold about 72,000 clones, with roughly 90% observed a single time. The sequences come from CD4+ or CD8+ T cells sorted from blood, collected in a trial of the OX40 agonist ivuxolimab. The receptors come from an adult with an advanced solid tumor such as melanoma, head and neck, liver or kidney cancer.

About this clone itself: The identical CDR3 is also encoded by other nucleotide sequences in the sample. This chain links TRBV5-1 with TRBJ1-1; 7 bases map to TRBD1. CDR3 size: 13 residues. J lost 4 bases, V lost 4 bases, and 4 bases had no gene match. The germline V gene has CDR1 SGHRS and CDR2 YFSETQ. The CDR3 sequence: CASSLQGGTEAFF. The DNA of the CDR3 is TGCGCCAGCAGCCTCCAGGGGGGCACTGAAGCTTTCTTT. Full variable domain (outside the CDR3, taken from reference TRBV5-1 and TRBJ1-1): KAGVTQTPRYLIKTRGQQVTLSCSPISGHRSVSWYQQTPGQGLQFLFEYFSETQRNKGNFPGRFSGRQFSNSRSEMNVSTLELGDSALYLCASSLQGGTEAFFGQGTRLTVV.

The rearrangement uses TRBV5-6 and TRBJ1-5; TRBD1 is a possible D gene (6 bases). The CDR3 is 14 amino acids. Trimming took 3 bases from V and 11 from J, leaving 18 bases between them. CDR1 and CDR2 (germline): SGHDT, YYEEEE. The CDR3 spells CASSSRPDSKAQHF. The CDR3, as DNA: TGTGCCAGCAGCTCACGCCCGGACAGCAAAGCCCAGCATTTT.

The genes are TRBV2 and TRBJ2-7; a possible D gene is TRBD1 (7 bases). CDR1 SNHLY and CDR2 FYNNEI come from the germline V gene. The CDR3 extends over 16 amino acids. Trimming stripped 7 bases from V and 0 bases from J, with 19 bases between. CDR3 in DNA: TGTGCCAGCACCCCAGGGGGGTTCGCCCCCTCCTACGAGCAGTACTTC. Protein sequence: CASTPGGFAPSYEQYF.

This sequence joins TRBV7-8 and TRBJ1-1, with a possible D match to TRBD1 (5 bases). V was shortened by 2 bases and J by 0 bases, with 16 bases between the two germline ends. Germline V gene data show CDR1 as SGHVS and CDR2 as FQNEAQ. The CDR3 is made up of 17 amino acids. CDR3 DNA sequence: TGTGCCAGCAGCTTAAATGATCGCGGGGCCATGAACACTGAAGCTTTCTTT. Translating gives CASSLNDRGAMNTEAFF. The full variable domain, rest sourced from reference TRBV7-8 and TRBJ1-1, is GAGVSQSPRYKVAKRGQDVALRCDPISGHVSLFWYQQALGQGPEFLTYFQNEAQLDKSGLPSDRFFAERPEGSVSTLKIQRTQQEDSAVYLCASSLNDRGAMNTEAFFGQGTRLTVV.

J is TRBJ1-3 and V is TRBV19; a possible D gene is TRBD1 (5 bases). The germline V and J ends were trimmed by 5 bases and 2 bases, with 13 bases remaining between them. This CDR3 contains 15 residues. The germline gives CDR1 LNHDA, CDR2 SQIVND (reference sequence). In DNA form, the CDR3 reads TGTGCCAGTAGTTGGGACGGGACTGCTGGAAACACCATATATTTT. It translates to CASSWDGTAGNTIYF.

This clone was detected only once. The chain recombines TRBV5-8 with TRBJ2-3; TRBD1 agrees at 9 bases. Trimming cost V 4 bases and J 6 bases; bases outside gene matches: 6. The CDR3 has 14 amino acids. CDR1 is SGHTS and CDR2 is YDEGEE in the germline V gene. The CDR3 reads CASSLGQGWDTQYF. DNA of the CDR3: TGTGCCAGCAGCCTGGGACAGGGTTGGGATACGCAGTATTTT. Based on the CDR3 plus reference TRBV5-8 and TRBJ2-3, the full variable domain is EAGVTQSPTHLIKTRGQQATLRCSPISGHTSVYWYQQALGLGLQFLLWYDEGEERNRGNFPPRFSGRQFPNYSSELNVNALELEDSALYLCASSLGQGWDTQYFGPGTRLTVL.

The chain recombines TRBV11-3 with TRBJ2-1; TRBD2 matches 11 bases. CDR1 SGHNT and CDR2 YENEEA come from the germline V gene. There are 15 residues in the CDR3. V trimming: 5 bases; J trimming: 4 bases; junction bases outside the gene matches: 4. Here the CDR3 DNA reads TGTGCCAGCAGCCGAGGGACTAGCGGTTACAATGAGCAGTTCTTC. Its protein product is CASSRGTSGYNEQFF.

CDR3 DNA sequence: TGTGCCACCCACCCCCGGTTACACTACGAGCAGTACTTC. Translated, it gives CATHPRLHYEQYF. The chain carries TRBV5-6 and TRBJ2-7, with D hard to call. CDR3 length equals 13 residues. Trimming pared 9 bases from V and 3 bases from J, leaving 16 bases between. In germline, CDR1 is SGHDT, CDR2 YYEEEE.

The gene calls are TRBV7-6 and TRBJ2-1; 15 positions agree with TRBD2. Germline trimming cut 5 bases from V and 4 bases from J; bases unmatched to any gene: 21. Germline CDR1 reads SGHVS; CDR2 reads FNYEAQ. CDR3 length equals 22 residues. CDR3 sequence: CASSQRLGAGTSGRPSYNEQFF. CDR3 DNA sequence: TGTGCCAGCAGCCAGCGTCTGGGGGCCGGGACTAGCGGGAGGCCATCGTACAATGAGCAGTTCTTC.

V gene TRBV7-9 combines with J gene TRBJ2-1, with D possibly being TRBD2 (6 bases). Germline V gene sequence: CDR1 SEHNR, CDR2 FQNEAQ (reference sequence). Trimming took 5 bases from V and 8 from J, leaving 13 bases between them. The CDR3 totals 13 residues. This CDR3 is CASSLPGGYEQFF. Written as DNA, the CDR3 is TGTGCCAGCAGCCTTCCTGGAGGGTATGAGCAGTTCTTC.

The genes are TRBV6-5 and TRBJ1-5, with D tentatively TRBD1 (5 bases). The CDR3 contains 14 residues. V lost 7 bases, J lost 6 bases, and 16 bases lay in between. Germline loops: CDR1 MNHEY, CDR2 SVGAGI. CDR3 DNA: TGTGCCAGCACCCCGCCCGGGGGAGGTCAGCCCCAGCATTTT. Its protein product is CASTPPGGGQPQHF.

The chain employs TRBV20-1 and TRBJ1-2, with a possible D match to TRBD1 (6 bases). The germline V gene encodes CDR1 DFQATT and CDR2 SNEGSKA (reference sequence). V gave up 5 bases and J gave up 9 bases, with 10 bases separating them. The CDR3 has 10 residues. CDR3 sequence reads: CSASGQSYTF. CDR3 nucleotides: TGCAGTGCTTCCGGACAGAGCTACACCTTC.